This T cell receptor beta chain was sequenced during a study of blood T cell repertoires in COVID-19. Germline values: CDR1 MNHEY, CDR2 SVGAGI. V was shortened by 3 bases and J by 3 bases, with 13 bases between the two germline ends. The CDR3 sequence is 15 residues long. The assay was immunoSEQ multiplex PCR, and TCRdb's table has in-frame clones only and misses some. The table shows around 200,000 clones, with 70% to 90% occurring only once. Cohort placement rested on clinical history that participants reported themselves. The receptor comes from a woman in her thirties or forties with acute COVID-19. The V call is TRBV6-5, the J call TRBJ2-3; the D gene is possibly TRBD2 (6 bases). Material for sequencing was PBMCs or T cells enriched from blood (not recorded which). CDR3 coding DNA: TGTGCCAGCAGTTATGCCGGGACTGGGACAGATACGCAGTATTTT. Translation: CASSYAGTGTDTQYF.